These 5 T cell receptor beta chains were all obtained from the same sample, sequenced in a study of blood T cell repertoires in COVID-19 (TCRdb year 2020). The library was built by means of the immunoSEQ multiplex PCR assay. Held by TCRdb, this immuneACCESS table contains in-frame sequences only and omits some clones. Under half of the omission traces to an unresolved V gene where checked; the cause of the rest is unknown. This sample is represented by some 160,000 clones; approximately 90% of them were singletons. In total, the top ten clones hold approximately 5% of the sample. Sample: peripheral blood. The source is a man aged 18 to 35 with COVID-19, enrolled during active disease.

The chain links TRBV6-5 to TRBJ1-6; maybe TRBD1 (5 bases). V lost 6 bases and J 7 bases, leaving 13 bases between the germline ends. This CDR3 is 14 amino acids long. Germline loops: CDR1 MNHEY, CDR2 SVGAGI. This CDR3 is CASRWGAVNSPLHF. CDR3 DNA sequence: TGTGCCAGCAGGTGGGGCGCGGTGAATTCACCCCTCCACTTT.

The rearrangement uses TRBV6-4 and TRBJ1-1; D not resolved. Trimming pared 4 bases from V and 1 base from J, leaving 7 bases between. Germline V CDR1 and CDR2: MRHNA, SNTAGT. The CDR3 has 13 residues. The CDR3 bases are TGTGCCAGCAGTGCCCAGGAGAACACTGAAGCTTTCTTT. Amino acids: CASSAQENTEAFF.

The chain employs TRBV6-5 and TRBJ2-2; D not resolved. The germline CDR1 and CDR2 sequences are MNHEY and SVGAGI. V lost 7 bases and J 7 bases, leaving 7 bases between the germline ends. The CDR3 length is 11 residues. For the CDR3, the DNA is TGTGCCAGCAAAATCGGCGGGGAGCTGTTTTTT. Residues: CASKIGGELFF.

The J gene is TRBJ2-3, the V gene TRBV12-3 or TRBV12-4; no reliable D call. The CDR3 is 12 residues long. V shed 2 bases and J shed 4 bases, with 4 bases lying between them. The chain's CDR3 is CASSLKPDTQYF. As DNA, the CDR3 is TGTGCCAGCAGTTTAAAGCCAGATACGCAGTATTTT.

V gene TRBV7-3 combines with J gene TRBJ1-2; tentatively, D is TRBD1 (6 bases). The V and J ends lost 5 bases and 6 bases respectively, with 13 bases between them. Germline values: CDR1 SGHTA, CDR2 FQGTGA. This CDR3 has 13 amino acids. The CDR3 reads CASSPTGVDGYTF. The CDR3 coding sequence is TGTGCCAGCAGCCCGACAGGCGTTGATGGCTACACCTTC. The whole variable domain, remainder taken from reference TRBV7-3 and TRBJ1-2, is GAGVSQTPSNKVTEKGKYVELRCDPISGHTALYWYRQSLGQGPEFLIYFQGTGAADDSGLPNDRFFAVRPEGSVSTLKIQRTERGDSAVYLCASSPTGVDGYTFGSGTRLTVV.